This TCR beta chain was identified during a study of blood T cell repertoires in COVID-19. Overall study: The United States, Italy and Spain were the sources of the acute and convalescent COVID-19 samples. In each case, the material was cDNA or gDNA derived from T cells, B-cell-depleted T cells, or PBMCs.

Germline loops: CDR1 LNHDA, CDR2 SQIVND (reference sequence). The CDR3 is 14 residues long. The V gene end was trimmed by 6 bases and the J gene end by 7 bases; junction bases not matched to a gene: 7. Authors' analysis steps: Cell counts per sample came from amplifying reference gene primers. Using immunoSEQ multiplex PCR, the repertoire was profiled, and TCRdb retains in-frame clones only, with some absent. V and J calls and clone size are those listed in that table; D and trimming were worked out from the DNA. The sample contains some 140,000 clones, 60% to 80% of which appear only once. The TCR sequence derives from a man aged 55 to 70 who had recovered from COVID-19. The chain couples TRBV19 to TRBJ2-7, with TRBD1 matching 12 bases. The sample consisted of peripheral blood. The CDR3 DNA reads TGTGCCAGTAGCCCGGGACAGGGGGCGAGGGAGCAGTACTTC. The encoded protein is CASSPGQGAREQYF.